These T cell receptor beta chains were read from a single sample in a study of cytotoxic CD8 clonotypes in ibrutinib-treated CLL. Libraries were prepared by immunoSEQ multiplex PCR; TCRdb keeps only in-frame clonotypes and omits some of them. This table has roughly 180,000 clones, about 72% appearing once. The sample consisted of PBMCs, taken after 24 months of ibrutinib treatment. These receptors originate from a human donor with chronic lymphocytic leukemia. CDR3s include the opening cysteine and the closing phenylalanine or tryptophan. D genes are given only for firm matches. Clone size appears in some rows only: once, few, many, or a class for an expanded clone.

J | V | D | size | DNA | CDR3
TRBJ2-1 | TRBV5-4 | NA | NA | TGTGCCAGCAGCCGAGGGGCGGACCACTCCTACAATGAGCAGTTCTTC | CASSRGADHSYNEQFF
TRBJ2-3 | TRBV29-1 | TRBD2 | NA | TGCAGCATCAGACTAGCGGGAGGTGTCTCAGATACGCAGTATTTT | CSIRLAGGVSDTQYF
TRBJ2-7 | TRBV29-1 | NA | NA | TGCAGCGTTGACGACGGGACGAAGACCTACGAGCAGTACTTC | CSVDDGTKTYEQYF
TRBJ2-5 | TRBV5-1 | TRBD2 | once | TGCGCCAGCAGCCCCCTACCGACTAGCGGGAAGGGTCGTGAGACCCAGTACTTC | CASSPLPTSGKGRETQYF
TRBJ1-5 | TRBV19 | TRBD1 | NA | TGTGCCAGTAGTATAATAAGGACAGGGGGACGCTATGGCAATCAGCCCCAGCATTTT | CASSIIRTGGRYGNQPQHF
TRBJ2-7 | TRBV7-9 | NA | few | TGTGCCAGCAGCCCTACTAGTAGCGAAGGGCGCGGGGAGCAGTACTTC | CASSPTSSEGRGEQYF
TRBJ1-1 | TRBV7-9 | NA | few | TGTGCCAGCAGCTCCCGGGGCACTGAAGCTTTCTTT | CASSSRGTEAFF
TRBJ1-1 | TRBV27 | NA | NA | TGTGCCAGCAGTTTACGGGGATACACTGAAGCTTTCTTT | CASSLRGYTEAFF
TRBJ2-1 | TRBV7-9 | NA | few | TGTGCCAGCAGGCAGAACAATGAGCAGTTCTTC | CASRQNNEQFF
TRBJ2-1 | TRBV6-5 | NA | NA | TGTGCCAGCAGTTACGGGACCCCTAGCTCCTACAATGAGCAGTTCTTC | CASSYGTPSSYNEQFF
TRBJ2-7 | TRBV5-4 | TRBD2 | NA | TGTGCCAGCAGCTCCGGACTAGCGGGAGGAGCCCTTTCCTACGAGCAGTACTTC | CASSSGLAGGALSYEQYF
TRBJ2-7 | TRBV29-1 | NA | NA | TGCAGCGTAATGACGACCGCCTACGAGCAGTACTTC | CSVMTTAYEQYF
TRBJ1-4 | TRBV30 | NA | NA | TGTGCCTGGAGTGTAGGGGACTTTGAGGAAAAACTGTTTTTT | CAWSVGDFEEKLFF
TRBJ2-3 | TRBV5-6 | NA | NA | TGTGCCAGCAGCTTGGAAGATACGCAGTATTTT | CASSLEDTQYF
TRBJ2-7 | TRBV15 | TRBD2 | NA | TGTGCCACCAGCAGGGATAGCGGGCTTGCCTACGAGCAGTACTTC | CATSRDSGLAYEQYF
TRBJ1-2 | TRBV21-1 | NA | NA | TGTGCCAGCAGCCTCGCCGGGGGGCACGGTTCCTATGGCTACACCTTC | CASSLAGGHGSYGYTF
TRBJ2-7 | TRBV15 | NA | NA | TGTGCCACCAGCAGAGATGGCCAGGTGAACTACGAGCAGTACTTC | CATSRDGQVNYEQYF
TRBJ2-5 | TRBV5-1 | TRBD2 | NA | TGCGCCAGCAGCTTGGAAATCAGCGGGACTAAGACCCAGTACTTC | CASSLEISGTKTQYF
TRBJ2-5 | TRBV28 | NA | NA | TGTGCCAGCAGCAAGCTCCGACGAGAGACCCAGTACTTC | CASSKLRRETQYF
TRBJ2-3 | TRBV4-1 | NA | NA | TGCGCCAGCAGCCAAGAGGGCGGTTGGAGCACAGATACGCAGTATTTT | CASSQEGGWSTDTQYF
TRBJ2-3 | TRBV6-1 | TRBD1 | NA | TGTGCCAGCAGTGAAGTTGGCAGGGGGCTAGTTCGCGTTACGCAGTATTTT | CASSEVGRGLVRVTQYF
TRBJ2-2 | TRBV11-2 | NA | NA | TGTGCCAGCAGCTTTGACAGCGCGAACACCGGGGAGCTGTTTTTT | CASSFDSANTGELFF